This T cell receptor (beta chain) was identified during a study of shared clonotypes between healthy human individuals. Overall study: Plates per donor: three CD4 naive, three CD4 memory, two CD8 naive, one CD8 memory. Study-level points and caveats: Among the subsets, naive ones generally showed larger estimated richness than memory ones.

From germline, CDR1 is MNHNS and CDR2 SASEGT. The CDR3 runs to 15 residues. V lost 7 bases and J lost 7, with 20 bases in between. The CD4+ fraction was divided into a CD45RA+ naive subset and a CD45RA-negative memory subset. The protocol was immunoSEQ multiplex PCR, while the TCRdb copy is restricted to in-frame clones and leaves out a portion. The sample includes about 600,000 clones, approximately 97% seen only once; the top ten take about 0.06%. In this sample, this clone turned up once. Its antigen is still unknown. This TCR derives from a woman in her twenties or thirties in good health. The chain combines TRBV6-1 with TRBJ2-1; D is undetermined. Sequencing was done on a sample of naive CD4+ T cells sorted from blood. Stated subset: CD45RA+ positively selected. The CDR3 nucleotides are TGTGCCAGCACCCCCCTCCCCGGAACAGCGAATGAGCAGTTCTTC. Translation: CASTPLPGTANEQFF.